The 9 T cell receptor beta chains reported below all come from one sample, sequenced in a study of cytomegalovirus exposure and HLA in healthy donors. The PCR ran on 60 Vbeta and 13 Jbeta primers. Sequencing was performed with immunoSEQ multiplex PCR; in TCRdb, only in-frame clones are kept and a portion is missing. The listing contains 100,000 to 150,000 clones. Sequencing was performed on PBMCs. The receptors here all came from a man younger than 30 in good health and CMV-seronegative.

The rearrangement joins TRBV19 to TRBJ1-5; 8 bases map to TRBD1. CDR1 is LNHDA, CDR2 SQIVND, per germline (reference sequence). There are 16 residues in the CDR3. With 5 bases clipped from V and 4 bases from J, the junction kept 10 bases outside the gene matches. The CDR3 bases are TGTGCCAGTAGTCTTCGGGACAGGACCCCTAATCAGCCCCAGCATTTT. This encodes CASSLRDRTPNQPQHF. The full variable domain, its missing parts supplied by reference TRBV19 and TRBJ1-5, is DGGITQSPKYLFRKEGQNVTLSCEQNLNHDAMYWYRQDPGQGLRLIYYSQIVNDFQKGDIAEGYSVSREKKESFPLTVTSAQKNPTAFYLCASSLRDRTPNQPQHFGDGTRLSIL.

The chain employs TRBV6-1 and TRBJ2-4, with a possible D match to TRBD2 (5 bases). Between the trimmed V and J ends, which lost 2 bases and 0 bases, there was a span of 14 bases. This CDR3 spans 17 amino acids. Germline CDR1 is MNHNS and CDR2 is SASEGT. In DNA, the CDR3 is TGTGCCAGCAGTGAAAAGGCGGGCCCGCTAGCCAAAAACATTCAGTACTTC. Its protein is CASSEKAGPLAKNIQYF.

J is TRBJ2-7 and V is TRBV4-2; 7 bases agree with TRBD1. This CDR3 region has 15 residues. CDR1 LGHNA and CDR2 YNFKEQ come from the germline V gene. V was clipped by 5 bases and J by 0 bases; unmatched bases: 7. CDR3 loop: CASSSRTGLSYEQYF. The CDR3 DNA reads as TGTGCCAGCAGCAGTCGGACAGGCCTCTCCTACGAGCAGTACTTC.

This sequence joins TRBV2 and TRBJ1-3; D uncertain. Trimming cost V 2 bases and J 0 bases, with 14 bases left between them. Germline CDR1 and CDR2: SNHLY and FYNNEI. This CDR3 spans 17 amino acids. The CDR3 DNA is TGTGCCAGCAGTGAATTTAACAGCCGCACCTCTGGAAACACCATATATTTT. Translation: CASSEFNSRTSGNTIYF.

J is TRBJ2-2 and V is TRBV30; 9 bases are a match to TRBD2. Trimming at V came to 0 bases and at J to 5 bases, leaving 7 bases not matched to a gene. This CDR3 spans 16 amino acids. Germline values: CDR1 GTSNPN, CDR2 SVGIG (reference sequence). The CDR3 coding sequence is TGTGCCTGGAGTGTACTAGCGGGCGTGGGGACCGGGGAGCTGTTTTTT. Its translation is CAWSVLAGVGTGELFF.

The J gene is TRBJ2-3, the V gene TRBV6-5, with 8 bases fitting TRBD2. This CDR3 has 12 residues. The junction had 3 bases not matched to a gene; V was cut back by 6 bases and J by 7 bases. CDR1 MNHEY and CDR2 SVGAGI come from the germline V gene. CDR3 nucleotide sequence: TGTGCCAGCAGGTCGGGGGGGAATACGCAGTATTTT. Translated, it gives CASRSGGNTQYF.

The chain is built from TRBV4-2 and TRBJ2-7; 11 nucleotides align to TRBD2. V shed 2 bases, J shed 1 base, and the junction held 4 bases outside the gene matches. CDR1 is LGHNA, CDR2 YNFKEQ, per germline. The CDR3 is made up of 16 amino acids. Written as DNA, the CDR3 is TGTGCCAGCAGCCAACTGACTAGCGGGAAATCCTACGAGCAGTACTTC. Protein: CASSQLTSGKSYEQYF.

V is TRBV13 and J is TRBJ2-7; D remains ambiguous. Germline V gene sequence: CDR1 PRHDT, CDR2 FYEKMQ (reference sequence). Trimming stripped 3 bases from V and 0 bases from J, with 3 bases between. This CDR3 is built from 12 residues. The CDR3 DNA is TGTGCCAGCAGCTTTTACTCCTACGAGCAGTACTTC. This codes for CASSFYSYEQYF.

V usage is TRBV7-6 and J usage is TRBJ2-5, with 10 positions matching TRBD1. The CDR3 is 19 residues long. V shed 2 bases and J 5 bases; nucleotides not matched to a gene: 17. From germline, CDR1 is SGHVS and CDR2 FNYEAQ. CDR3 DNA sequence: TGTGCCAGCAGCTTATATCCCCCCGGGACAGGGGACCGAGCCGAGACCCAGTACTTC. It yields the protein CASSLYPPGTGDRAETQYF.